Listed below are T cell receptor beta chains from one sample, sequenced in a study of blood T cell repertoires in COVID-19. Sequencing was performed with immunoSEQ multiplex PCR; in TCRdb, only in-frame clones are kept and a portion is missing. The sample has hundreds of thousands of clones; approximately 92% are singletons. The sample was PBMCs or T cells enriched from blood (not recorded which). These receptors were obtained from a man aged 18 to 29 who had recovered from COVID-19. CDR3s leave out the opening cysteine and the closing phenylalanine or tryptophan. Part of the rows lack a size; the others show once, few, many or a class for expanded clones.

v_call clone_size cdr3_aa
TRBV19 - ASSIAGGVSTEAF
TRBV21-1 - ASSYPRGLDSNQPQH
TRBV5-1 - ASSSGLAGQSATHNEQF
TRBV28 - ASKAPRRGTGYT
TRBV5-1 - ASSLVAGVYQPQH
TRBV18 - ASSPLEAGELDTQY
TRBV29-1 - SVRRQENTEAF
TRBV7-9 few ASSPGYAAETQY
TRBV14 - ASSLTDTQY
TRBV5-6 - ASSSLGGTGGYEQY
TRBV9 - ASSVDPNTGELF
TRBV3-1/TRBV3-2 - ASSQVDSGSGYEQY